This T cell receptor (beta chain) came from a study of T cells in Graves' hyperthyroidism and ophthalmopathy. Study outcomes and limitations: Blood also carried most thyroid clonotypes expanded above 0.001. Ophthalmopathy stood apart from stable hyperthyroidism in a 13 V-J model.

The investigators amplified TCR beta CDR3 regions from RNA transcripts. RT-PCR in the first round (using the HTBI primer set) targeted the TCR CDR3. One entry per CDR3 protein, called by TCRdb with MiXCR from the multiplex PCR reads. Found here are 550,000 to 800,000 distinct CDR3 sequences, 17% of them singletons; the top ten hold around 15%. This clonotype was seen more than once but under ten times. Its antigen is undetermined. The J segment lost 4 bases and the V segment lost 0 bases, leaving 4 bases of the junction unmatched. CDR3 length: 15 residues. Germline V gene data show CDR1 as SGDLS and CDR2 as YYNGEE.

The chain recombines TRBV9 with TRBJ2-1; 7 bases match TRBD2. The sequencing sample was made of blood. This clonotype was obtained from a man aged 45-65 years with Graves' hyperthyroidism. The DNA of the CDR3 is TGTGCCAGCAGCGTAGTTAGCGGGCAGTACAATGAGCAGTTCTTC. This sequence encodes CASSVVSGQYNEQFF. Combining the CDR3 with reference TRBV9 and TRBJ2-1 gives the whole variable domain DSGVTQTPKHLITATGQRVTLRCSPRSGDLSVYWYQQSLDQGLQFLIQYYNGEERAKGNILERFSAQQFPDLHSELNLSSLELGDSALYFCASSVVSGQYNEQFFGPGTRLTVL.